This T cell receptor (beta chain) was documented in a study of cytomegalovirus exposure and HLA in healthy donors. This clone was seen a few times. Amplification used 60 Vbeta primers and 13 Jbeta primers. The repertoire was sequenced with immunoSEQ multiplex PCR; TCRdb's copy has only in-frame clones and lacks some. The repertoire includes under 200,000 clones, roughly four fifths of them detected once, and around 1.7% sits in the top ten. Sample: PBMCs. The sequence derives from a woman aged 18-35 years in good health and CMV-seronegative.

The CDR3 region is CASTLIWGQVDSGANVLTF. Here the CDR3 DNA reads TGTGCCAGTACCTTAATCTGGGGACAGGTTGACTCTGGGGCCAACGTCCTGACTTTC. This rearrangement joins TRBV19 to TRBJ2-6; 8 nucleotides align to TRBD1. V was pared by 7 bases and J by 0 bases, with 14 bases of the junction left unmatched. Germline loops: CDR1 LNHDA, CDR2 SQIVND (reference sequence). The CDR3 consists of 19 residues.